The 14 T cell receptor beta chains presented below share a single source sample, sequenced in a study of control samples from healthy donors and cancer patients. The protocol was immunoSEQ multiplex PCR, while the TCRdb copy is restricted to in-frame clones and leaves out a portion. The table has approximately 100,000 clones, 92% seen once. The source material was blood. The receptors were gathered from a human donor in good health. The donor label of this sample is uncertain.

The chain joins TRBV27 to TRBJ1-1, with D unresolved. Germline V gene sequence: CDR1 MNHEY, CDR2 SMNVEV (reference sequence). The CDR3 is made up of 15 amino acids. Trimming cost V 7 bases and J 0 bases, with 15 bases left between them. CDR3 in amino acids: CASIPAPRLNTEAFF. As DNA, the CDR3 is TGTGCCAGCATACCCGCCCCCCGGTTGAACACTGAAGCTTTCTTT.

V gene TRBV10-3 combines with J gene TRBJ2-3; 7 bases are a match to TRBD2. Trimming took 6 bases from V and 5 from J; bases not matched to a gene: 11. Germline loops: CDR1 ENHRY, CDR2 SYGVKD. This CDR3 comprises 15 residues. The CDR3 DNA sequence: TGTGCCATCAGCCCTTGGGCGGGGGACGGAGATACGCAGTATTTT. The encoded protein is CAISPWAGDGDTQYF.

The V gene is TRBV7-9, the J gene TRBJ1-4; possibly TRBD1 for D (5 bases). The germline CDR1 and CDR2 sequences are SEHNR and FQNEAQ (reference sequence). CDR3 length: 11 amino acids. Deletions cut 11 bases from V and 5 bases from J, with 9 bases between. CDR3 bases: TGTGCCTTGGGGGAAAATGAAAAACTGTTTTTT. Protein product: CALGENEKLFF.

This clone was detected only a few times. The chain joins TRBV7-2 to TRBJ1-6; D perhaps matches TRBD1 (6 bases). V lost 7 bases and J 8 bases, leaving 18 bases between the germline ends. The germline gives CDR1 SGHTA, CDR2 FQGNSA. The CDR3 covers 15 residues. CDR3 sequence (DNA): TGTGCCAGCACCCTAATGGCGAGGGGGGATTCACCCCTCCACTTT. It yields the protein CASTLMARGDSPLHF. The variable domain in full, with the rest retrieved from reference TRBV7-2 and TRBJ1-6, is GAGVSQSPSNKVTEKGKDVELRCDPISGHTALYWYRQSLGQGLEFLIYFQGNSAPDKSGLPSDRFSAERTGGSVSTLTIQRTQQEDSAVYLCASTLMARGDSPLHFGNGTRLTVT.

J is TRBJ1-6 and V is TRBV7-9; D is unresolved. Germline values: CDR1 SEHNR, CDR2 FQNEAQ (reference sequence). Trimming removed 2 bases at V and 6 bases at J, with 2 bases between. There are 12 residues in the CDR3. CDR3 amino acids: CASSLPNSPLHF. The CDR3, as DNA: TGTGCCAGCAGCTTACCTAATTCACCCCTCCACTTT.

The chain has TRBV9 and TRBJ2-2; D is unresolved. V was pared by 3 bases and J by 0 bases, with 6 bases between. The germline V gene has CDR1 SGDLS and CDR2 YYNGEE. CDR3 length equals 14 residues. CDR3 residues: CASSGGSNTGELFF. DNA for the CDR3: TGTGCCAGCAGCGGGGGTTCGAACACCGGGGAGCTGTTTTTT.

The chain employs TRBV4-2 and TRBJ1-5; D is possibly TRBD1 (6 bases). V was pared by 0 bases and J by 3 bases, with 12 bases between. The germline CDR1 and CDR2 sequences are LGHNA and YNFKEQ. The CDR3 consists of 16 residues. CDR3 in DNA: TGTGCCAGCAGCCAAGAGAGTGCAGGGGTCAATCAGCCCCAGCATTTT. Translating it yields CASSQESAGVNQPQHF.

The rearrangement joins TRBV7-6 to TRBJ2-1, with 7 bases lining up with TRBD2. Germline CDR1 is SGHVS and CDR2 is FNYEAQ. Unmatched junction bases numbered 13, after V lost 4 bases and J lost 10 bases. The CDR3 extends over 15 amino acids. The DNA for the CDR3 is TGTGCCAGCAGCTCCATAGCGGGTAGTCGCGGGGAGCAGTTCTTC. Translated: CASSSIAGSRGEQFF.

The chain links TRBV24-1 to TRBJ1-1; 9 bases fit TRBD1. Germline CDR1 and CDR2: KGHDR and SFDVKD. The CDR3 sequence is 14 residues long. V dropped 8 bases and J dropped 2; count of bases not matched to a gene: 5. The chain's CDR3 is CATTQTGGNTEAFF. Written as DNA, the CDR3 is TGTGCCACCACCCAGACAGGGGGTAACACTGAAGCTTTCTTT.

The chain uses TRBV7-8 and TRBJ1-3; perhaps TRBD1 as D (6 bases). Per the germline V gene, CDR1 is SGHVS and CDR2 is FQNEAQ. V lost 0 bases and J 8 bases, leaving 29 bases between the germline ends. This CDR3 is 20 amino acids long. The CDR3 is CASSLAVGQRLFGPEDTIYF. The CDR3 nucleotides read TGTGCCAGCAGCTTAGCGGTTGGACAGCGATTGTTCGGACCGGAGGACACCATATATTTT.

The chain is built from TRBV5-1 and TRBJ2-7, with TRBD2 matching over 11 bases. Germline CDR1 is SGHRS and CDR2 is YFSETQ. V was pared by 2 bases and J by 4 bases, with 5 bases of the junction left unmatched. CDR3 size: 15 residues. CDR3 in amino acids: CASSFVAGGPYEQYV. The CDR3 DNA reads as TGCGCCAGCAGCTTTGTAGCGGGGGGGCCTTACGAGCAGTACGTC.

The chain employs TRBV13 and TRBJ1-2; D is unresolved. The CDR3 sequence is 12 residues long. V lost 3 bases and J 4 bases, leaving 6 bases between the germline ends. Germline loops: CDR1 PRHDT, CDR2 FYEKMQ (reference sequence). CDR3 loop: CASSFPGYGYTF. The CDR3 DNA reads TGTGCCAGCAGCTTCCCGGGCTATGGCTACACCTTC.

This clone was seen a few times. The CDR3 spells CASSVGAANYGYTF. The CDR3 DNA sequence: TGTGCCAGCAGCGTAGGTGCGGCTAACTATGGCTACACCTTC. The chain has TRBV9 and TRBJ1-2; D gene ambiguous. The ends were cut back, 0 bases at V and 0 bases at J, with 6 bases in the middle. The germline CDR1 and CDR2 sequences are SGDLS and YYNGEE. The CDR3 is made up of 14 amino acids.

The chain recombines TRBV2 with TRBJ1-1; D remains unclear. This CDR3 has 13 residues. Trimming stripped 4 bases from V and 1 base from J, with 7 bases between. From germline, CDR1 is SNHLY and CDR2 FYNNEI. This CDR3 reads CASSGRTNTEAFF. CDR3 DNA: TGTGCCAGCAGTGGGAGGACGAACACTGAAGCTTTCTTT.